The 20 T cell receptor beta chains below come from one sample, sequenced in a study of blood T cell repertoires in COVID-19. Produced via immunoSEQ multiplex PCR; TCRdb's table is partial and in-frame only. The sample yields about 230,000 clones, 65% to 85% seen once. The source material was peripheral blood. The receptors were gathered from a man aged 35-49 years with acute or convalescent COVID-19.

The V gene is TRBV29-1, the J gene TRBJ2-7; 14 bases map to TRBD2. J lost 4 bases, V lost 6 bases, and 2 bases had no gene match. The CDR3 covers 13 residues. The germline CDR1 and CDR2 sequences are SQVTM and ANQGSEA. This CDR3 reads CSVGTSGSYEQYF. CDR3 coding DNA: TGCAGCGTGGGGACTAGCGGGAGTTACGAGCAGTACTTC.

In its sample, this clone was seen once. The chain carries TRBV6-2 or TRBV6-3 and TRBJ2-5; 9 nucleotides agree with TRBD2. The CDR3 is 16 amino acids. With 5 bases clipped from V and 5 bases from J, the junction kept 12 bases outside the gene matches. From germline, CDR1 is MNHEY and CDR2 SVGEGT. CDR3 sequence: CASSRGLARTGETQYF. CDR3 nucleotides: TGTGCCAGCAGTCGAGGACTAGCGCGAACCGGGGAGACCCAGTACTTC.

This sequence joins TRBV6-2 or TRBV6-3 and TRBJ2-7; tentative D call: TRBD2 (6 bases). This CDR3 is built from 13 residues. In germline, CDR1 is MNHEY, CDR2 SVGEGT. Trimming pared 4 bases from V and 6 bases from J, leaving 13 bases between. CDR3 sequence reads: CASSLFGSREQYF. CDR3 DNA sequence: TGTGCCAGCAGTTTATTCGGGAGTCGCGAGCAGTACTTC.

The chain uses TRBV7-2 and TRBJ1-1; a weak D match, TRBD1 (6 bases). Germline V CDR1 and CDR2: SGHTA, FQGNSA. Trimming removed 1 base at V and 1 base at J, with 22 bases between. The CDR3 is 19 amino acids. The CDR3 nucleotides are TGTGCCAGCAGCTTAGTGACGGTCAACAGGGCAAGGTGGAACACTGAAGCTTTCTTT. It is translated as CASSLVTVNRARWNTEAFF.

The CDR3 is CASSKGLAATGELFF. The CDR3 DNA reads as TGTGCCAGCAGTAAAGGACTAGCGGCCACCGGGGAGCTGTTTTTT. J is TRBJ2-2 and V is TRBV6-1; the match to TRBD2 covers 10 bases. The CDR3 extends over 15 amino acids. The V and J ends lost 5 bases and 4 bases, in that order; junction bases with no gene match: 4. Germline V gives CDR1 MNHNS, CDR2 SASEGT.

The rearrangement links TRBV2 to TRBJ2-5, with D possibly matching TRBD2 (5 bases). The germline V gene has CDR1 SNHLY and CDR2 FYNNEI. CDR3 size: 15 residues. Trimming removed 4 bases from V and 1 base from J, with 13 bases in between. The CDR3 DNA reads TGTGCCAGCAGTGCCGAACCGGGAAGCCAAGAGACCCAGTACTTC. Its translation is CASSAEPGSQETQYF.

The gene calls are TRBV6-5 and TRBJ1-1; possibly TRBD1 for D (6 bases). Trimming left V 4 bases short and J 4 bases short, with 10 bases between. Germline V gene data show CDR1 as MNHEY and CDR2 as SVGAGI. The CDR3 consists of 13 residues. The CDR3 nucleotides read TGTGCCAGCAGTTCACAGGGCATCACTGAAGCTTTCTTT. Translated: CASSSQGITEAFF.

The chain combines TRBV9 with TRBJ2-1; 7 bases are shared with TRBD2. Germline V CDR1 and CDR2: SGDLS, YYNGEE. The CDR3 sequence is 14 residues long. The trim removed 4 bases at V and 9 bases at J, leaving 10 bases unmatched. CDR3 amino acids: CASSPRTRQGEQFF. The CDR3 region has the DNA TGTGCCAGCAGCCCAAGGACTAGGCAGGGTGAGCAGTTCTTC.

This clone was seen only a few times. The genes are TRBV21-1 and TRBJ2-3; the DNA was not compared with TRBD2, the D call given in the table. TRBV21-1 is a known pseudogene. The CDR3 contains 15 residues. This chain's CDR3 is CASSKGLAEGDTQYF. CDR3 DNA sequence: TGTGCCAGCAGCAAAGGACTAGCGGAGGGGGATACGCAGTATTTT.

This clone was recorded a few times. The V gene is TRBV2, the J gene TRBJ1-6, with D possibly matching TRBD1 (6 bases). The CDR3 is 13 amino acids. The V and J ends lost 8 bases and 7 bases respectively, with 12 bases between them. The V gene's germline CDR1 is SNHLY and CDR2 FYNNEI. CDR3 loop: CASEEQGNSPLHF. CDR3 in DNA: TGTGCCAGCGAGGAACAGGGAAATTCACCCCTCCACTTT.

The rearrangement joins TRBV6-6 to TRBJ2-1; 9 positions agree with TRBD2. There are 15 residues in the CDR3. The V gene end was trimmed by 2 bases and the J gene end by 7 bases; junction bases not matched to a gene: 6. CDR1 is MNHNY, CDR2 SVGAGI, per germline (reference sequence). In nucleotides, the CDR3 is TGTGCCAGCAGTTACGGAGCGGGAGGCCTGAATGAGCAGTTCTTC. It is translated as CASSYGAGGLNEQFF.

The chain has TRBV11-2 and TRBJ2-3; D unresolved. The CDR3 sequence is 12 residues long. The germline V gene has CDR1 SGHAT and CDR2 FQNNGV. Trimming shortened V by 3 bases and J by 3 bases, and 4 bases separated the two germline ends. The CDR3, as DNA: TGTGCCAGCAGCTTCAGAACAGATACGCAGTATTTT. The encoded protein is CASSFRTDTQYF.

The CDR3 sequence: CAWRQNRVTEAFF. For the CDR3, the DNA is TGTGCCTGGAGGCAGAACAGGGTCACTGAAGCTTTCTTT. V usage is TRBV30 and J usage is TRBJ1-1; possible D gene TRBD1, 6 bases. Germline V gene data show CDR1 as GTSNPN and CDR2 as SVGIG (reference sequence). This CDR3 has 13 amino acids. V was trimmed by 3 bases and J by 4 bases, leaving 12 bases between them.

This clone occurred a few times. The rearrangement links TRBV2 to TRBJ2-1, with 9 bases lining up with TRBD2. V trimming: 2 bases; J trimming: 14 bases; junction bases outside the gene matches: 7. In germline, CDR1 is SNHLY, CDR2 FYNNEI. The CDR3 has 13 amino acids. CDR3 in amino acids: CASSEPGLAKEFF. Here the CDR3 DNA reads TGTGCCAGCAGTGAACCGGGACTAGCTAAAGAGTTCTTC. Together with reference TRBV2 and TRBJ2-1, the CDR3 gives the full variable domain: EPEVTQTPSHQVTQMGQEVILRCVPISNHLYFYWYRQILGQKVEFLVSFYNNEISEKSEIFDDQFSVERPDGSNFTLKIRSTKLEDSAMYFCASSEPGLAKEFFGPGTRLTVL.

As DNA, the CDR3 is TGCGCCGGGACTAGCGGGAGGGATACGCAGTATTTT. It encodes CAGTSGRDTQYF. The chain is built from TRBV23-1 and TRBJ2-3; 15 bases align to TRBD2. TRBV23-1 is noted as an ORF with a role that remains uncertain. The CDR3 is 12 residues long. After removal of 11 bases from V and 6 bases from J, the junction contained 0 bases not matched to a gene.

The chain couples TRBV19 to TRBJ1-2; D possibly corresponds to TRBD1 (5 bases). With 4 bases removed from V and 2 bases from J, the gap between germline ends came to 11 bases. The CDR3 has 14 residues. Germline CDR1 LNHDA, CDR2 SQIVND (reference sequence). CDR3 sequence (DNA): TGTGCCAGTAGTACCCGACAGTGGAACTATGGCTACACCTTC. Its protein is CASSTRQWNYGYTF. Combining the CDR3 with reference TRBV19 and TRBJ1-2 gives the whole variable domain DGGITQSPKYLFRKEGQNVTLSCEQNLNHDAMYWYRQDPGQGLRLIYYSQIVNDFQKGDIAEGYSVSREKKESFPLTVTSAQKNPTAFYLCASSTRQWNYGYTFGSGTRLTVV.

The table lists this clone with a few counts. This chain uses TRBV30 with TRBJ1-2, with TRBD1 matching over 9 bases. This CDR3 is 13 amino acids long. Trimming removed 5 bases from V and 6 bases from J; junction bases left unmatched: 7. Germline assignment: CDR1 GTSNPN and CDR2 SVGIG (reference sequence). CDR3 sequence reads: CAWGKRQGDGYTF. CDR3 sequence (DNA): TGTGCCTGGGGGAAGAGACAGGGGGATGGCTACACCTTC.

The V and J genes are TRBV6-2 or TRBV6-3 and TRBJ2-6; D remains ambiguous. Per the germline V gene, CDR1 is MNHEY and CDR2 is SVGEGT. This CDR3 is built from 14 residues. Trimming stripped 5 bases from V and 0 bases from J, with 5 bases between. CDR3 loop: CASSGSSGANVLTF. The CDR3 DNA reads as TGTGCCAGCAGTGGTAGCTCTGGGGCCAACGTCCTGACTTTC.

The chain has TRBV3-1 (or the pseudogene TRBV3-2) and TRBJ2-2; 8 positions agree with TRBD1. The CDR3 loop spans 14 amino acids. CDR1 is LGHDT and CDR2 is YNNKEL in the germline V gene (reference sequence). J was trimmed by 6 bases and V by 4 bases; bases with no gene match: 4. The CDR3 region has the DNA TGTGCCAGCAGCCCCAGGGGGCGCGCCGGGGAGCTGTTTTTT. It is translated as CASSPRGRAGELFF.

The chain carries TRBV5-1 and TRBJ2-2, with 7 positions matching TRBD1. The V segment lost 4 bases and the J segment 6 bases; nucleotides outside the gene matches: 12. Germline loops: CDR1 SGHRS, CDR2 YFSETQ. CDR3 size: 16 residues. Written as DNA, the CDR3 is TGCGCCAGCAGCCTGTCAGGGGGTAGAGACGCCGGGGAGCTGTTTTTT. Translated: CASSLSGGRDAGELFF. Variable domain in full (rest from reference TRBV5-1 and TRBJ2-2): KAGVTQTPRYLIKTRGQQVTLSCSPISGHRSVSWYQQTPGQGLQFLFEYFSETQRNKGNFPGRFSGRQFSNSRSEMNVSTLELGDSALYLCASSLSGGRDAGELFFGEGSRLTVL.